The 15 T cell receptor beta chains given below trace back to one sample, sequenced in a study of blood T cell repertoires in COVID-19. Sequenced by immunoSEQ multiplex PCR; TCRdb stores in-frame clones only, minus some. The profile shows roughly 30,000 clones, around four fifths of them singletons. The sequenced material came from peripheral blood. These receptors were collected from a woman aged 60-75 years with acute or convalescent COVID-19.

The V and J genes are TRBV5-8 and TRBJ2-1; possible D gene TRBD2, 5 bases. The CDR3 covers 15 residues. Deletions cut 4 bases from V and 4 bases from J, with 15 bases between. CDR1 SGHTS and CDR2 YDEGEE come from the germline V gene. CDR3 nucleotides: TGTGCCAGCAGCCCACTAGTGACTACATACAATGAGCAGTTCTTC. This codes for CASSPLVTTYNEQFF. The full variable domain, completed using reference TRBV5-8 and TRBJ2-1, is EAGVTQSPTHLIKTRGQQATLRCSPISGHTSVYWYQQALGLGLQFLLWYDEGEERNRGNFPPRFSGRQFPNYSSELNVNALELEDSALYLCASSPLVTTYNEQFFGPGTRLTVL.

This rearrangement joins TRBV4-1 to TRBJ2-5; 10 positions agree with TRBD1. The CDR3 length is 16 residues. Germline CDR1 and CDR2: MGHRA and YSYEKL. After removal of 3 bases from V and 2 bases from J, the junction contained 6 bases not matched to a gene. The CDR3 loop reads CASSHIRTGGQETQYF. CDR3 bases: TGCGCCAGCAGCCATATAAGGACAGGGGGGCAAGAGACCCAGTACTTC.

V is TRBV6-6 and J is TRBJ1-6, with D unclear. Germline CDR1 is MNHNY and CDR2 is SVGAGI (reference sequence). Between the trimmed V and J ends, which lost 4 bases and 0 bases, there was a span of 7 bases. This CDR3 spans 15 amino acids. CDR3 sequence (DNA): TGTGCCAGCAGTTCCGGGGACTCCTATAATTCACCCCTCCACTTT. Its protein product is CASSSGDSYNSPLHF.

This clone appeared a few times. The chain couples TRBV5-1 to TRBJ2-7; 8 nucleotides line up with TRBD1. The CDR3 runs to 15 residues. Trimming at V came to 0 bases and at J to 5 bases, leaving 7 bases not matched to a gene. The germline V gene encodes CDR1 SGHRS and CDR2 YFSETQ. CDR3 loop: CASSLAGQGLDEQYF. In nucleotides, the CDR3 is TGCGCCAGCAGCTTGGCCGGACAGGGATTGGACGAGCAGTACTTC. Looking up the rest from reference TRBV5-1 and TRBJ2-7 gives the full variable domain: KAGVTQTPRYLIKTRGQQVTLSCSPISGHRSVSWYQQTPGQGLQFLFEYFSETQRNKGNFPGRFSGRQFSNSRSEMNVSTLELGDSALYLCASSLAGQGLDEQYFGPGTRLTVT.

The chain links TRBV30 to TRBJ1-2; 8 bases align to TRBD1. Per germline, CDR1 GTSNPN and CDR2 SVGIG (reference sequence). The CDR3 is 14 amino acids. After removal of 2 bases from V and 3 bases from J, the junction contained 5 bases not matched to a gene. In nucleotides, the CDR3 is TGTGCCTGGAGTCGGACAGGGCGATACTATGGCTACACCTTC. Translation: CAWSRTGRYYGYTF.

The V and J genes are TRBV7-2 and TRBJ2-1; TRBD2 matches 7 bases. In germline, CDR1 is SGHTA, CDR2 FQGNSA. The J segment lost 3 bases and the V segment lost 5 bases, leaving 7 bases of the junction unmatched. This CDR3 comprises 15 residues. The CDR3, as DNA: TGTGCCAGCAGCACCTCTAGCGGACTCTACAATGAGCAGTTCTTC. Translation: CASSTSSGLYNEQFF.

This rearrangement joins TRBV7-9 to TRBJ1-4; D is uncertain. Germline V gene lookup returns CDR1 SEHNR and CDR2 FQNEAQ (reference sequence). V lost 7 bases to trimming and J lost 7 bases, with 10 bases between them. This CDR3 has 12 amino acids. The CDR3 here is CASNSNFEKLFF. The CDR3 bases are TGTGCCAGCAACAGCAACTTTGAAAAACTGTTTTTT.

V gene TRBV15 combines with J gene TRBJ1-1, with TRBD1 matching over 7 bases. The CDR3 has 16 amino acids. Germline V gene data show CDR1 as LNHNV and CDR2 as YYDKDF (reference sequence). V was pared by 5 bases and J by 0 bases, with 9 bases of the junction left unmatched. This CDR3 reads CATSHTLGGLNTEAFF. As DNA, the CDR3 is TGTGCCACCAGCCATACCCTAGGGGGCTTGAACACTGAAGCTTTCTTT.

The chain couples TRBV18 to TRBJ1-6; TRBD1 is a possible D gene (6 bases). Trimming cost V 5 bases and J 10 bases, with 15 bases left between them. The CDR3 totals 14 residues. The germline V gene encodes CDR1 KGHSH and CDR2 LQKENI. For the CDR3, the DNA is TGTGCCAGCTCATCGACAGGACAAACGTCACCCCTCCACTTT. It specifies CASSSTGQTSPLHF.

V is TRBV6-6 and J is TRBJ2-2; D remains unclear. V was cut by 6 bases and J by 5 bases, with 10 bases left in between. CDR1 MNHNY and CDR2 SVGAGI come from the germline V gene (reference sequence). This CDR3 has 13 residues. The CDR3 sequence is CASRFSVTGELFF. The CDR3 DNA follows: TGTGCCAGCAGATTCAGTGTTACCGGGGAGCTGTTTTTT.

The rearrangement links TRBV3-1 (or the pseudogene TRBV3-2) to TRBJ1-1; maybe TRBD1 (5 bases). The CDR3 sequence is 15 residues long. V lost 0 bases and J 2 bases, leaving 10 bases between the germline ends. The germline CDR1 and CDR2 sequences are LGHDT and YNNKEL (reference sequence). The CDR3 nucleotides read TGTGCCAGCAGCCAAGATTGGAGGGGTAACACTGAAGCTTTCTTT. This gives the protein CASSQDWRGNTEAFF.

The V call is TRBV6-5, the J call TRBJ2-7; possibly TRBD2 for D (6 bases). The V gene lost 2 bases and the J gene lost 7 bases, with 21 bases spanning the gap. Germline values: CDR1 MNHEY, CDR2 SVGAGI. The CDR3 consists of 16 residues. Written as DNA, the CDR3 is TGTGCCAGCAGTTACCCGAGGGGAGGTGGCTTTCGAGAGCAGTACTTC. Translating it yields CASSYPRGGGFREQYF.

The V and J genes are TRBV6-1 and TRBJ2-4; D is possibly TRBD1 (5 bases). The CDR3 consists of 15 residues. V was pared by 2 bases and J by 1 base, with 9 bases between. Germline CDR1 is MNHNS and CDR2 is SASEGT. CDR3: CASSEQGSAKNIQYF. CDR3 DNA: TGTGCCAGCAGTGAACAGGGCTCGGCCAAAAACATTCAGTACTTC.

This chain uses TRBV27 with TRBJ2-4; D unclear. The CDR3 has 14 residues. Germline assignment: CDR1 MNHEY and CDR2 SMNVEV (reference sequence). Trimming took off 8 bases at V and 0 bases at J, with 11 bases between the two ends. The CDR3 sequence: CASHSALAKNIQYF. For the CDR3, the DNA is TGTGCCAGCCACAGTGCTCTAGCCAAAAACATTCAGTACTTC.

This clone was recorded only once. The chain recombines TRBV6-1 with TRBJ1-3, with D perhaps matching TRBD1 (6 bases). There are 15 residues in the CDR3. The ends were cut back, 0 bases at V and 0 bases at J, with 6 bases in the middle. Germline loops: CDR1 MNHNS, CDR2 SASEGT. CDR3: CASSEARGSGNTIYF. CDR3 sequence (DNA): TGTGCCAGCAGTGAAGCCAGGGGCTCTGGAAACACCATATATTTT.